This T cell receptor (beta chain) is from a study of T cell clonality in common variable immunodeficiency (dated by TCRdb to between 2014 and 2016). The CDR1 and CDR2 encoded by the germline V gene (reference sequence) are DFQATT and SNEGSKA. Taken from cysteine to phenylalanine, the CDR3 has 15 residues. Of the CDR3's DNA, 36 bases were read; they are in frame from base 1. Trimmed from V: 0 bases; trimmed from J: 1 base; junction bases lacking a gene match: 3. CVID was diagnosed by standard criteria: serum IgG, IgA and/or IgM reduced below normal range, plus specific antibody deficiency. There were some 46 subjects in the CVID group (29 male and about 15 female), ranging in age from 9 to 64 years, with a mean age of about 42. Most CVID patients and most healthy controls were of Caucasian heritage. At the time of study participation, every CVID subject had been on replacement immunoglobulin therapy for at least one year. No CVID subject was ill or taking immunomodulatory or immunosuppressive medication when blood was collected. Heparinized peripheral whole blood samples of roughly 5 to 8.5 ml were obtained from each donor. TCRbeta CDR3 repertoires were sequenced from genomic DNA of adults with common variable immune deficiency (CVID) and healthy adult controls. Diluted blood was density-centrifuged over Hypaque 1077 or Ficoll-Paque to isolate peripheral blood mononuclear cells. Genomic DNA was obtained from unsorted mononuclear cells using either Qiagen column purification or a centrifugation-based method.

This clone was observed at least ten times. Its antigen remains undetermined. Read data end 3 residues before the CDR3 end; the end is taken from the germline J gene. Here is what the overall study found, with its caveats: CVID TCRbeta sequences reportedly showed fewer deletions and N-nucleotide insertions and lacked highly modified clones with 13 or more V deletions. Increased TCRbeta clonality was found in CVID subjects compared with healthy controls (t-test p = 0.018), with the increase being most characteristic of about a third of subjects. Correlations of repertoire features with clinical complications were constrained by heterogeneity among patients within the CVID cohort. CVID subjects shared fewer TCRbeta clones with each other than healthy controls did (p < 0.0001). According to the authors, finding the cause of the higher clonality in CVID would require sequencing the repertoires of T cell subpopulations. Despite equal DNA input, controls averaged around 87,000 unique sequences per sample versus about 30,000 in CVID samples.

For sequencing, equivalent amounts of genomic DNA were input from CVID and control samples. For every sample, a 60 bp segment covering the rearranged TCRbeta CDR3 region was amplified and then sequenced. The immunoSEQ assay, a bias-corrected multiplex PCR combined with high-throughput sequencing, was used for TCRbeta amplification. Regarding the original processing steps: Every unique nucleotide sequence counted as a clone and was annotated with V, D and J genes, copy number and frequency. Sequences were labeled productive if in frame, and non-productive if out of frame or containing stop codons. As previously described, clonality was calculated on the basis of Shannon's entropy. Mean CDR3 Kyte-Doolittle hydropathy was derived from the predicted amino acid sequences of productive clones. Using the R hclust function, scaled V gene usage was clustered hierarchically with Manhattan distance and complete linkage. Clone sharing by CDR3 amino acid sequence was assessed by resampling 12 repertoires per group over 100 rounds. The repertoires were screened for some 69 published EBV-specific TCRbeta sequences and roughly 250 published CMV-specific TCRbeta sequences. A couple of CVID samples that yielded fewer than 10,000 sequences were excluded from the analysis, so approximately 40 CVID repertoires were retained. Imported from immuneACCESS, the table was reduced by TCRdb to in-frame sequences with V and J called. These copies leave out some clones; in studies compared against another copy, an unresolved V gene accounts for under half, and the cause of the remainder is not known. From that table come the V and J calls and clone size; the DNA was used to work out D and trimming. The table puts just over 25,000 clones in this sample, none counted just once. The ten top clones hold roughly 24% of the sample.

The TCR was taken from a human donor with common variable immunodeficiency. Input material: peripheral blood mononuclear cells. The receptor chain draws on TRBV20-1 and TRBJ1-1, with 9 bases aligning to TRBD1. CDR3 DNA (partial): TGCAGTGCTAGAGATGACAGGGGGTGGAACACTGAA. The resulting protein is CSARDDRGWNTE. The whole CDR3 region reads CSARDDRGWNTEAFF.